This entry is about one TCR beta chain. Sequencing was performed with immunoSEQ multiplex PCR; in TCRdb, only in-frame clones are kept and a portion is missing. Among roughly 160,000 clones listed, about 83% were seen once. The ends lost 5 bases at V and 6 bases at J; junction bases unmatched: 4. CDR3 length: 15 amino acids. Germline assignment: CDR1 LNHDA and CDR2 SQIVND (reference sequence). The data were taken from a study of blood T cell repertoires in COVID-19. Study as a whole: PBMCs, B-cell-depleted T cells, or T cells were the source of the cDNA or gDNA that made up the material.

The sequence was obtained from an older woman with COVID-19, enrolled during active disease. This rearrangement joins TRBV19 to TRBJ1-6, with 10 bases identical to TRBD1. What was sequenced was peripheral blood. The CDR3 DNA sequence: TGTGCCAGTAGTTCCCGGGACAGGGGTAATTCACCCCTCCACTTT. This sequence encodes CASSSRDRGNSPLHF. Full variable domain (remainder filled in from reference TRBV19 and TRBJ1-6): DGGITQSPKYLFRKEGQNVTLSCEQNLNHDAMYWYRQDPGQGLRLIYYSQIVNDFQKGDIAEGYSVSREKKESFPLTVTSAQKNPTAFYLCASSSRDRGNSPLHFGNGTRLTVT.